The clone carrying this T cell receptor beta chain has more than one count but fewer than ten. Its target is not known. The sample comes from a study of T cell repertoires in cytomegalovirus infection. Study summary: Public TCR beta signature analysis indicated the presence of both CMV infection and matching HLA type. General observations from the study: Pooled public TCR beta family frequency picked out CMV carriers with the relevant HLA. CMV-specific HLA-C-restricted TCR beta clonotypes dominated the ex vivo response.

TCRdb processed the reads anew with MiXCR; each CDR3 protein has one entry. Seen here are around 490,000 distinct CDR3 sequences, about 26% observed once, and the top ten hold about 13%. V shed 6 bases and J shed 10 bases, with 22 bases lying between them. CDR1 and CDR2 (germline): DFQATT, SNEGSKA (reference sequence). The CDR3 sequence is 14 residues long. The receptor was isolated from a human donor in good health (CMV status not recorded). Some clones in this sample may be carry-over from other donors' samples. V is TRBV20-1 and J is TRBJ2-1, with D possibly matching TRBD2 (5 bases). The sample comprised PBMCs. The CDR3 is CSAPPERLPPEQFF. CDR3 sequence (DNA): TGCAGTGCCCCGCCGGAGCGGCTTCCCCCCGAGCAGTTCTTC.